The present entry profiles one T cell receptor (beta chain) with its context. These data are taken from a study of blood T cell repertoires in COVID-19. Generated by immunoSEQ multiplex PCR, the TCRdb table keeps only in-frame clones and is missing some. The sample records 250,000 or so clones, roughly 80% being singletons. Germline CDR1 MNHNY, CDR2 SVGAGI (reference sequence). The CDR3 length is 16 residues. Unmatched junction bases numbered 13, after V lost 7 bases and J lost 2 bases. The chain recombines TRBV6-6 with TRBJ2-5; 7 positions match TRBD2. The sequencing sample was made of peripheral blood. This clonotype was sampled from a woman between 18 and 29 years old with acute or convalescent COVID-19. The CDR3, as DNA: TGTGCCAGCAAGCGGGAATGGGCGGGCAGACAAGAGACCCAGTACTTC. It is translated as CASKREWAGRQETQYF.